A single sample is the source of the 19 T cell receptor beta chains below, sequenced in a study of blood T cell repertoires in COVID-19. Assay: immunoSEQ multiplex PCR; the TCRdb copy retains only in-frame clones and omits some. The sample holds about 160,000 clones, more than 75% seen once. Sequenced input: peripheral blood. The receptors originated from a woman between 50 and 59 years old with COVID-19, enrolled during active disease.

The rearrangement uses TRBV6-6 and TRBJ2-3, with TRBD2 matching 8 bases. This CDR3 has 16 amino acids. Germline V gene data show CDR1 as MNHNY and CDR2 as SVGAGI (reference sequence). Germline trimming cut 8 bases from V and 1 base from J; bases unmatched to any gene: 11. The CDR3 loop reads CASERRGGAGTDTQYF. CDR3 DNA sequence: TGTGCCAGCGAACGACGGGGGGGGGCCGGCACAGATACGCAGTATTTT.

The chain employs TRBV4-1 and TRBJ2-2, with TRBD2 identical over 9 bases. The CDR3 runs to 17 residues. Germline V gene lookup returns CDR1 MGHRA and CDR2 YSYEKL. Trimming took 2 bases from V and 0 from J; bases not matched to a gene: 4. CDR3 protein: CASSQNSGGPNTGELFF. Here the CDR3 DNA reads TGCGCCAGCAGCCAAAATAGCGGGGGCCCGAACACCGGGGAGCTGTTTTTT.

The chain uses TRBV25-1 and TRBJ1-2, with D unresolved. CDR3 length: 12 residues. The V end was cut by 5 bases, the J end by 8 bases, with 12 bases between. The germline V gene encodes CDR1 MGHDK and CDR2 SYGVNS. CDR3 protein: CASSLPGGGYTF. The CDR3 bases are TGTGCCAGCAGTCTTCCGGGTGGGGGCTACACCTTC.

In DNA, the CDR3 is TGTGCCAGCAGCTCCGGGACTGGTTCCTACAATGAGCAGTTCTTC. Its protein is CASSSGTGSYNEQFF. The V gene is TRBV11-2, the J gene TRBJ2-1; D may be TRBD2 (6 bases). The CDR3 totals 15 residues. The germline V gene encodes CDR1 SGHAT and CDR2 FQNNGV. The V end lost 4 bases, the J end lost 1 base, and 11 bases lay between the germline ends.

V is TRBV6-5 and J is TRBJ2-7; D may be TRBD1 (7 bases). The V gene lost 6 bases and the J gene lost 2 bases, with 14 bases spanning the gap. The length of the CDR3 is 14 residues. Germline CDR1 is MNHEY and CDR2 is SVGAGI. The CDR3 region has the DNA TGTGCCAGCAGAGCGAGCAGGGGGGCCTACGAGCAGTACTTC. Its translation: CASRASRGAYEQYF.

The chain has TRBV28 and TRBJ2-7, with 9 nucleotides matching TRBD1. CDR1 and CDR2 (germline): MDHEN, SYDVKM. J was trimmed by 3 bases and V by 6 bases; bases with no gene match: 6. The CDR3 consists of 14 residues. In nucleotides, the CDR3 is TGTGCCAGCAGGTCCGGGACAGGGAACTACGAGCAGTACTTC. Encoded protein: CASRSGTGNYEQYF.

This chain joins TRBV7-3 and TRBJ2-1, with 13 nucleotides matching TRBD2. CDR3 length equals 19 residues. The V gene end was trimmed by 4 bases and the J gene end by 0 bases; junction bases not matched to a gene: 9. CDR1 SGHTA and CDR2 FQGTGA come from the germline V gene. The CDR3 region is CASSSWTSGGVSSYNEQFF. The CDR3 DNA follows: TGTGCCAGCAGCTCCTGGACTAGCGGGGGAGTAAGCTCCTACAATGAGCAGTTCTTC.

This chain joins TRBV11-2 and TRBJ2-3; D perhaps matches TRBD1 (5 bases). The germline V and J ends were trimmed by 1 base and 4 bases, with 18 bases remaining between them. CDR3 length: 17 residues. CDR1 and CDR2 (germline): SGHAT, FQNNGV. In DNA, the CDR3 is TGTGCCAGCAGCTTAGGGGCCGGTCCCAGGGTACCAGATACGCAGTATTTT. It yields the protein CASSLGAGPRVPDTQYF.

The CDR3 DNA sequence: TGTGCCAGCAGTCGGAAACCGGGACAGGGCTATAATTCACCCCTCCACTTT. Translation: CASSRKPGQGYNSPLHF. The V and J genes are TRBV6-6 and TRBJ1-6; 9 nucleotides agree with TRBD1. The CDR3 is 17 amino acids. Unmatched junction bases numbered 8, after V lost 5 bases and J lost 3 bases. In germline, CDR1 is MNHNY, CDR2 SVGAGI (reference sequence).

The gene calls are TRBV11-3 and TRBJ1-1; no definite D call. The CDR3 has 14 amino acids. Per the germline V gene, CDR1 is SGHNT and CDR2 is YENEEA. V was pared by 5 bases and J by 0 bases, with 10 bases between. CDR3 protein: CASSLGRVNTEAFF. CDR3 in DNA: TGTGCCAGCAGCCTTGGGAGAGTGAACACTGAAGCTTTCTTT. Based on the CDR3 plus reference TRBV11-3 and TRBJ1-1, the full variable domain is EAGVVQSPRYKIIEKKQPVAFWCNPISGHNTLYWYLQNLGQGPELLIRYENEEAVDDSQLPKDRFSAERLKGVDSTLKIQPAELGDSAVYLCASSLGRVNTEAFFGQGTRLTVV.

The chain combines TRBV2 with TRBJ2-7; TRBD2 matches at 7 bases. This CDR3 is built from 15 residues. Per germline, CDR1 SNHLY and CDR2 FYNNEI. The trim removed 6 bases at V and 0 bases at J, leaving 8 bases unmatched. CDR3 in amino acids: CASSPLRGNSYEQYF. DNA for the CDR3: TGTGCCAGCAGCCCCCTGCGGGGGAACTCCTACGAGCAGTACTTC.

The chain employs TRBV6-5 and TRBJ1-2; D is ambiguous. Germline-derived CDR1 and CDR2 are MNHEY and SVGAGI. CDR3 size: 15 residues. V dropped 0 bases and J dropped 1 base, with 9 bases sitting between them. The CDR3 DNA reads TGTGCCAGCAGTTACTCGAGTGTCCATAACTATGGCTACACCTTC. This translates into CASSYSSVHNYGYTF.

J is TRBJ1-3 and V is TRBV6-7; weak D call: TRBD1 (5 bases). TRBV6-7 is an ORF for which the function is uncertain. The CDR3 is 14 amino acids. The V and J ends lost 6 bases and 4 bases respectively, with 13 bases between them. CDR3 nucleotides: TGTGCCAGCAGAAACAGGCTACCCGGAAACACCATATATTTT. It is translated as CASRNRLPGNTIYF.

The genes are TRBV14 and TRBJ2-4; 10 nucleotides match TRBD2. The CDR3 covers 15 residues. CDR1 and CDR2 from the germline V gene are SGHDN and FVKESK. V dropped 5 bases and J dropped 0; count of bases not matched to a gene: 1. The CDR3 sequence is CASSGLAVAKNIQYF. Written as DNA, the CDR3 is TGTGCCAGCAGCGGACTAGCGGTAGCCAAAAACATTCAGTACTTC.

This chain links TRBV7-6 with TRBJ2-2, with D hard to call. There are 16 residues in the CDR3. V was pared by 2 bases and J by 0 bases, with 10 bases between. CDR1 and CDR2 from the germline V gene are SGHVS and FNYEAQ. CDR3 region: CASSLNLQTNTGELFF. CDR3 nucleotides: TGTGCCAGCAGCTTAAACCTACAGACGAACACCGGGGAGCTGTTTTTT.

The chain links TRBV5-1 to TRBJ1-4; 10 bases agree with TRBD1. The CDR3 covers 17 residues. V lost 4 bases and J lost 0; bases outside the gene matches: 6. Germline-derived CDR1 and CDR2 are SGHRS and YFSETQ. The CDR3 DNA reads TGCGCCAGCAGCCCGGGACAGGGGACCGCAACTAATGAAAAACTGTTTTTT. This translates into CASSPGQGTATNEKLFF.

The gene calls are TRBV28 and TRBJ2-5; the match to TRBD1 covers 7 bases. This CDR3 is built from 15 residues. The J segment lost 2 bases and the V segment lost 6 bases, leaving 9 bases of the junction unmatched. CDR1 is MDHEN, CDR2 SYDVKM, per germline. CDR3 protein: CASSLRDRIQETQYF. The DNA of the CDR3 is TGTGCCAGCAGCCTCCGGGACAGAATTCAAGAGACCCAGTACTTC.

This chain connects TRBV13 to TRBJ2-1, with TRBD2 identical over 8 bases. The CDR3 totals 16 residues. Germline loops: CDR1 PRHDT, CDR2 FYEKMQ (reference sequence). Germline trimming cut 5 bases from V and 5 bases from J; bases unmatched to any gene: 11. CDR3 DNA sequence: TGTGCCAGCAGCCGTCGAGTAGCGGGGACACACAATGAGCAGTTCTTC. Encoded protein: CASSRRVAGTHNEQFF. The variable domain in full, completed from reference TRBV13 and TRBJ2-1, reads AAGVIQSPRHLIKEKRETATLKCYPIPRHDTVYWYQQGPGQDPQFLISFYEKMQSDKGSIPDRFSAQQFSDYHSELNMSSLELGDSALYFCASSRRVAGTHNEQFFGPGTRLTVL.

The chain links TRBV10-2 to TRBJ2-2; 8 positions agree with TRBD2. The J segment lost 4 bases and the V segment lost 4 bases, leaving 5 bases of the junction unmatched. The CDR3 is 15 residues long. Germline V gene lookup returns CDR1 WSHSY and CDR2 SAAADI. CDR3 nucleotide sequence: TGCGCCAGCAGTGTCAGCGGGGGCCGCACCGGGGAGCTGTTTTTT. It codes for CASSVSGGRTGELFF.